One sample yielded the 24 T cell receptor beta chains listed below, sequenced in a study of blood T cell repertoires in COVID-19 (dated by TCRdb to about 2020). Library construction relied on the immunoSEQ multiplex PCR assay. The source is immuneACCESS, and TCRdb retained only in-frame sequences with V and J called. Part of the clones is not carried over; for the studies checked, unresolved V genes explain less than half of this, and the remainder is unexplained. A total of a few hundred thousand clones appear in this sample, 85% to 90% of them only once. Of the sample, under 2.5% is held by the ten largest clones. The specimen was peripheral blood. Receptors were obtained from a woman aged 60-75 years with COVID-19, enrolled during active disease.

CDR3 nucleotide sequence: TGTGCCAGCAGCTTCAATAACGGACAGGAACCCGAGCAGTACTTC. Translated, it gives CASSFNNGQEPEQYF. The V call is TRBV7-2, the J call TRBJ2-7, with 7 positions matching TRBD1. The CDR3 loop spans 15 amino acids. Germline-derived CDR1 and CDR2 are SGHTA and FQGNSA. The J segment lost 6 bases and the V segment lost 3 bases, leaving 11 bases of the junction unmatched.

The chain combines TRBV5-1 with TRBJ2-7; 7 nucleotides align to TRBD1. The junction had 7 bases not matched to a gene; V was cut back by 5 bases and J by 2 bases. CDR1 is SGHRS and CDR2 is YFSETQ in the germline V gene. The CDR3 length is 14 residues. CDR3 nucleotides: TGCGCCAGCAGTAGGGACAGTGGAGCCTACGAGCAGTACTTC. This sequence encodes CASSRDSGAYEQYF.

Note on this clone: One end of the junction is discordant with germline, which a read error may explain. This sample includes further DNA sequences coding for the same CDR3. This chain uses TRBV7-9 with TRBJ1-1; D uncertain. The CDR3 spans 13 residues. Germline lookup yields CDR1 SEHNR and CDR2 FQNEAQ (reference sequence). CDR3 amino acids: CASSLEQNTEAFF. The CDR3 DNA is TGTGCCAGCAGTTTAGAGCAGAACACTGAAGCTTTCTTT. Full variable domain (missing parts from reference TRBV7-9 and TRBJ1-1): DTGVSQNPRHKITKRGQNVTFRCDPISEHNRLYWYRQTLGQGPEFLTYFQNEAQLEKSRLLSDRFSAERPKGSFSTLEIQRTEQGDSAMYLCASSLEQNTEAFFGQGTRLTVV.

The chain has TRBV27 and TRBJ2-3; maybe TRBD2 (5 bases). Deletions cut 8 bases from V and 2 bases from J, with 17 bases between. CDR3 length equals 15 residues. Germline CDR1 is MNHEY and CDR2 is SMNVEV (reference sequence). Here the CDR3 reads CASRTTGLITDTQYF. The DNA for the CDR3 is TGTGCCAGCCGCACAACGGGATTAATCACAGATACGCAGTATTTT.

The genes are TRBV19 and TRBJ1-2; a weak D match, TRBD1 (6 bases). Deletions cut 3 bases from V and 5 bases from J, with 13 bases between. The germline V gene has CDR1 LNHDA and CDR2 SQIVND (reference sequence). CDR3 size: 14 residues. The CDR3 nucleotides read TGTGCCAGTAGTATGACCAGGGGAAATTATGGCTACACCTTC. It is translated as CASSMTRGNYGYTF.

The chain joins TRBV7-9 to TRBJ2-3; TRBD2 matches at 14 bases. The CDR3 has 17 residues. The J segment lost 6 bases and the V segment lost 5 bases, leaving 10 bases of the junction unmatched. Germline CDR1 SEHNR, CDR2 FQNEAQ (reference sequence). The CDR3 is CASSPFRLAGGIDTQYF. CDR3 sequence (DNA): TGTGCCAGCAGCCCATTTCGACTAGCGGGGGGGATCGATACGCAGTATTTT.

Written as DNA, the CDR3 is TGTGCCACCAGCAGAAGGACAGTGTCATCGGGGAACACTGAAGCTTTCTTT. Amino acid sequence: CATSRRTVSSGNTEAFF. The chain combines TRBV15 with TRBJ1-1; possibly TRBD1 for D (6 bases). The CDR3 loop spans 17 amino acids. Trimming pared 2 bases from V and 1 base from J, leaving 17 bases between. Looked up from germline, CDR1 is LNHNV and CDR2 is YYDKDF (reference sequence).

The chain employs TRBV5-5 and TRBJ1-1; 8 positions agree with TRBD1. Germline-derived CDR1 and CDR2 are SGHKS and YYEKEE (reference sequence). J was trimmed by 6 bases and V by 4 bases; bases with no gene match: 11. This CDR3 region has 15 residues. The CDR3 here is CASSGDRGLFSEAFF. The CDR3 DNA sequence: TGTGCCAGCAGCGGAGACAGGGGTCTTTTCTCTGAAGCTTTCTTT.

The CDR3 region is CASSWRGRGADEAFF. For the CDR3, the DNA is TGCGCCAGCAGCTGGAGGGGGCGCGGGGCTGATGAAGCTTTCTTT. This rearrangement joins TRBV4-1 to TRBJ1-1, with 7 bases that match TRBD1. CDR3 size: 15 residues. Unmatched junction bases numbered 13, after V lost 5 bases and J lost 7 bases. Germline loops: CDR1 MGHRA, CDR2 YSYEKL.

CDR3 residues: CASSQDARDYGYTF. The CDR3 nucleotides are TGCGCCAGCAGCCAAGATGCCAGGGACTATGGCTACACCTTC. The gene calls are TRBV4-3 and TRBJ1-2, with D possibly TRBD1 on 5 matching bases. Germline V CDR1 and CDR2: LGHNA, YSLEER. This CDR3 has 14 amino acids. V was cut by 0 bases and J by 3 bases, with 8 bases left in between.

J is TRBJ2-7 and V is TRBV19; possibly TRBD2 for D (6 bases). The CDR3 length is 13 residues. Trimming cost V 10 bases and J 3 bases, with 16 bases left between them. Germline CDR1 LNHDA, CDR2 SQIVND (reference sequence). The CDR3 DNA is TGTGCCACTTCGACTAGTACAGGCTACGAGCAGTACTTC. Its protein is CATSTSTGYEQYF.

This chain joins TRBV9 and TRBJ1-1, with TRBD1 matching over 8 bases. The germline gives CDR1 SGDLS, CDR2 YYNGEE. V dropped 4 bases and J dropped 4; count of bases not matched to a gene: 6. This CDR3 is 14 amino acids long. DNA of the CDR3: TGTGCCAGCAGCAGCCGGGACAGGCGCACTGAAGCTTTCTTT. Translated: CASSSRDRRTEAFF.

This chain joins TRBV19 and TRBJ2-3; D gene unclear. CDR1 and CDR2 from the germline V gene are LNHDA and SQIVND (reference sequence). This CDR3 is built from 16 residues. Trimming removed 7 bases at V and 4 bases at J, with 21 bases between. The CDR3 here is CASTPLSSGLADTQYF. The CDR3 DNA is TGTGCCAGTACCCCCCTTAGCAGTGGGTTGGCAGATACGCAGTATTTT.

The rearrangement links TRBV27 to TRBJ1-1, with D hard to call. CDR1 MNHEY and CDR2 SMNVEV come from the germline V gene (reference sequence). The length of the CDR3 is 13 residues. The ends were cut back, 6 bases at V and 1 base at J, with 9 bases in the middle. The CDR3 coding sequence is TGTGCCAGCAGGATCGGGAGGAACACTGAAGCTTTCTTT. Translated: CASRIGRNTEAFF.

This sequence joins TRBV11-3 and TRBJ1-2, with D perhaps TRBD1 (5 bases). CDR1 and CDR2 from the germline V gene are SGHNT and YENEEA. The CDR3 has 16 residues. Trimming removed 5 bases at V and 4 bases at J, with 20 bases between. CDR3 sequence reads: CASSAPGWEPSYGYTF. CDR3 coding DNA: TGTGCCAGCAGCGCCCCAGGGTGGGAACCTTCCTATGGCTACACCTTC.

This clone has only one observation. J is TRBJ2-7 and V is TRBV27, with 8 bases lining up with TRBD2. V was clipped by 11 bases and J by 5 bases; unmatched bases: 8. Per germline, CDR1 MNHEY and CDR2 SMNVEV (reference sequence). The CDR3 is 12 amino acids. The DNA of the CDR3 is TGTGCCGCCGGGAGGGGCGAGGACGAGCAGTACTTC. Its translation: CAAGRGEDEQYF.

J is TRBJ2-1 and V is TRBV4-2; D remains ambiguous. There are 14 residues in the CDR3. The germline V gene encodes CDR1 LGHNA and CDR2 YNFKEQ. Trimming shortened V by 4 bases and J by 5 bases, and 12 bases separated the two germline ends. In nucleotides, the CDR3 is TGTGCCAGCAGCCCCTCTTCCAGTAACAATGAGCAGTTCTTC. Its translation: CASSPSSSNNEQFF.

In the case of this clone: Sequence at one end of the junction differs from germline and may be a read error. V usage is TRBV5-1 and J usage is TRBJ1-6; D not resolved. Per germline, CDR1 SGHRS and CDR2 YFSETQ. The CDR3 is made up of 15 amino acids. The CDR3 is CASSLDPAGNSPLHF. CDR3 nucleotides: TGCGCCAGCAGTTTGGACCCGGCGGGCAATTCACCCCTCCACTTT.

The J gene is TRBJ1-3, the V gene TRBV7-2; no clear D. The CDR3 extends over 14 amino acids. Trimming removed 2 bases at V and 2 bases at J, with 7 bases between. Germline-derived CDR1 and CDR2 are SGHTA and FQGNSA. This CDR3 reads CASSLMPAGNTIYF. The CDR3 region has the DNA TGTGCCAGCAGCTTAATGCCAGCTGGAAACACCATATATTTT.

This sequence joins TRBV6-2 or TRBV6-3 and TRBJ1-5; 7 bases match TRBD1. The V gene end was trimmed by 4 bases and the J gene end by 0 bases; junction bases not matched to a gene: 6. Germline V lookup: CDR1 MNHEY, CDR2 SVGEGT. The CDR3 runs 16 residues. CDR3 residues: CASSSGQRFSNQPQHF. CDR3 DNA: TGTGCCAGCAGTTCGGGACAGCGATTTAGCAATCAGCCCCAGCATTTT.

This clone came up once. The CDR3 DNA reads as TGTGCCATCAAATTGGAGGGCACCTTCTTGGGCTACACCTTC. Its protein is CAIKLEGTFLGYTF. V and J are TRBV10-3 and TRBJ1-2; D is undetermined. There are 14 residues in the CDR3. CDR1 is ENHRY, CDR2 SYGVKD, per germline. The V gene lost 7 bases and the J gene lost 8 bases, with 20 bases spanning the gap.

The gene calls are TRBV7-8 and TRBJ2-7; TRBD2 aligns across 16 bases. V gave up 1 base and J gave up 3 bases; unmatched junction bases: 6. The CDR3 has 18 amino acids. Germline V gene data show CDR1 as SGHVS and CDR2 as FQNEAQ. In DNA form, the CDR3 reads TGTGCCAGCAGCTTAGAAGGGACTAGCGGGGGGGCCTACTACGAGCAGTACTTC. Its protein product is CASSLEGTSGGAYYEQYF.

J is TRBJ1-6 and V is TRBV4-2, with TRBD1 matching 7 bases. With 0 bases clipped from V and 5 bases from J, the junction kept 13 bases outside the gene matches. CDR3 size: 19 residues. Germline V gene lookup returns CDR1 LGHNA and CDR2 YNFKEQ. The CDR3 sequence is CASSQDLGGRGKNNSPLHF. The CDR3 nucleotides read TGTGCCAGCAGCCAAGATTTGGGGGGCAGGGGGAAGAATAATTCACCCCTCCACTTT.

The chain couples TRBV4-3 to TRBJ1-5, with 7 bases fitting TRBD1. The CDR3 is 15 residues long. V lost 0 bases, J lost 5 bases, and 4 bases stayed unmatched. Germline lookup yields CDR1 LGHNA and CDR2 YSLEER. The CDR3 DNA reads as TGCGCCAGCAGCCAAGATCTAGGGGGCCATCAGCCCCAGCATTTT. This codes for CASSQDLGGHQPQHF.